This note documents a single T cell receptor (beta chain) sequence. This CDR3 spans 16 amino acids. V was trimmed by 4 bases and J by 6 bases, leaving 19 bases between them. The germline V gene encodes CDR1 SGDLS and CDR2 YYNGEE. This record comes from a study of T cell changes during pregnancy in multiple sclerosis. TCRdb's copy holds only in-frame clones and misses some; the assay was immunoSEQ multiplex PCR. The table shows almost 35,000 clones, with more than 75% occurring only once. Sample: peripheral blood, taken in the second trimester of pregnancy. The TCR comes from a female donor in good health, enrolled as a control in a pregnancy study. V gene TRBV9 combines with J gene TRBJ1-4; possible D gene TRBD1, 6 bases. The CDR3: CASSRVTGYPDEKLFF. The CDR3 nucleotides read TGTGCCAGCAGCCGCGTGACAGGTTATCCGGATGAAAAACTGTTTTTT.